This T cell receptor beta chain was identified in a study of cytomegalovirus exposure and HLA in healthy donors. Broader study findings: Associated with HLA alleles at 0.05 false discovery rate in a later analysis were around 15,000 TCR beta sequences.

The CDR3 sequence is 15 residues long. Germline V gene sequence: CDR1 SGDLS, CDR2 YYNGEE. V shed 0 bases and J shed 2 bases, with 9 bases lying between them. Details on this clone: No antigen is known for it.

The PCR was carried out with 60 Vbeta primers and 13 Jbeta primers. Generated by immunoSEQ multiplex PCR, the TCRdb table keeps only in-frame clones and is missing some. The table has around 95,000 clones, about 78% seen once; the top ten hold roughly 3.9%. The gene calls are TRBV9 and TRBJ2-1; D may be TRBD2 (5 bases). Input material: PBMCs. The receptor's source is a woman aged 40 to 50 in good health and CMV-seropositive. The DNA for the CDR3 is TGTGCCAGCAGCGTAGACGGGGTTCCCTACAATGAGCAGTTCTTC. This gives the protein CASSVDGVPYNEQFF.